A selection of T cell receptor beta chains follows, all from one sample in a study of control samples from healthy donors and cancer patients. Assay used: immunoSEQ multiplex PCR; TCRdb lists only in-frame clones, some missing. The sample lists over 150,000 clones; about 95% were seen once. The sample taken for sequencing was PBMCs. These receptors originate from a man in his fifties or sixties with colorectal cancer. Each CDR3 is given without its conserved first and last residue.

j_call	v_call	cdr3_aa
TRBJ2-1	TRBV6-2/TRBV6-3	ASSLAGGDNEQF
TRBJ1-1	TRBV6-5	ASSSPGNTEAF
TRBJ2-2	TRBV30	AWSEGGHGELF
TRBJ2-7	TRBV30	AWGGVRSYEQY
TRBJ1-1	TRBV2	ASSITEAEAF
TRBJ2-4	TRBV9	ASSVESSENIQY
TRBJ2-5	TRBV18	ASSPGAVVRETQY
TRBJ2-5	TRBV4-3	ASSQEGPGQGMETQY
TRBJ1-6	TRBV9	ASSADSGHSPLH
TRBJ2-5	TRBV9	ASSPGTGRETQY
TRBJ1-1	TRBV9	ASSVGTDNTEAF
TRBJ2-7	TRBV6-5	ASSPGYSYEQY
TRBJ1-6	TRBV18	ASSPQGSQDNSPLH
TRBJ1-1	TRBV13	ASSITGMVWPEAF
TRBJ1-1	TRBV6-2/TRBV6-3	ASSYSFGAGADTEAF
TRBJ1-3	TRBV11-2	ASSLGGSGNTIY
TRBJ2-3	TRBV6-2/TRBV6-3	ASSYDSGTDTQY
TRBJ1-6	TRBV27	ASARGAPPNFNYNSPLH
TRBJ2-2	TRBV30	AWSPKKGTGELF
TRBJ1-1	TRBV12-2	ASRPRTGDTEAF
TRBJ1-3	TRBV9	ASSEGSSGNTIY
TRBJ1-4	TRBV10-1	ASSAAVAAEKLF
TRBJ2-5	TRBV7-8	ASSLVGTGWETQY
TRBJ2-7	TRBV11-2	ASRTLRGSYEQY
TRBJ2-3	TRBV9	ASSVKPGPPGRTDTQY
TRBJ2-7	TRBV11-2	ASSLGQTYEQY
TRBJ1-4	TRBV9	ASSVGGLFSNEKLF
TRBJ2-5	TRBV10-3	AIADGAETQY
TRBJ2-2	TRBV7-2	ASSSQRHTGELF
TRBJ1-6	TRBV27	ASSDLSTAFLSPLH
TRBJ1-1	TRBV5-1	ASSLGGNTEAF
TRBJ2-7	TRBV4-1	ASSQAREYEQY
TRBJ1-1	TRBV19	ASMGQSMNTEAF
TRBJ1-2	TRBV10-3	AIRGHGYT
TRBJ1-5	TRBV6-5	ASSYRVDGNQPQH
TRBJ2-7	TRBV3-1/TRBV3-2	ASSPGRINEQY
TRBJ1-4	TRBV19	ASSIEGGEDEKLF
TRBJ1-5	TRBV7-2	ASSLAAGGNQPQH
TRBJ1-1	TRBV10-1	ASSPQGKGTEAF
TRBJ1-3	TRBV20-1	SAGSGNTIY
TRBJ2-7	TRBV7-6	ASSLEPGFGYEQY
TRBJ1-1	TRBV5-8	ASSRSDRTNTEAF
TRBJ2-2	TRBV28	ASSLTPTGELF
TRBJ1-2	TRBV5-4	ASSQDRVGGYT
TRBJ2-2	TRBV5-1	ASSKYQGTGELF
TRBJ1-1	TRBV30	ALEQGGTEAF
TRBJ1-6	TRBV5-1	ASSLDSSYNSPLH
TRBJ1-5	TRBV20-1	SASPWPGDQPQH
TRBJ1-5	TRBV27	ASRPGQGVNQPQH
TRBJ2-3	TRBV10-3	AIRQATGPTQY
TRBJ1-2	TRBV4-1	ASSQEGGLGGYT
TRBJ1-6	TRBV2	ASGPGQGVYSPLH
TRBJ1-5	TRBV5-1	ASSLFPGYNQPQH
TRBJ2-5	TRBV2	AIPLAGGQETQY
TRBJ1-1	TRBV19	ASSTAGRGSEAF
TRBJ2-5	TRBV18	ASSPPTGRRETQY